This TCR beta chain is from a study of chemoradiotherapy in HPV16-positive cancers (dated by TCRdb to the early 2020s). General notes on the study: Candidate HPV-specific T-cell clones and common TCR motifs were defined through functional T-cell assays on cells from a couple of HPV16-positive patients. Next, the candidate HPV-specific TCRs and motifs were followed in TCR repertoires from around 91 patients with HPV-related cancers. Whether T-cell immunity against the HPV oncoproteins E6 and E7 changes during chemoradiotherapy and whether survival is affected by this immunity were examined in the study. What the study reported, not specific to this receptor: In HPV16-positive patients, expansion of HPV-responsive T cells during chemoradiotherapy was associated with improved recurrence-free survival. Only two HPV16-positive patients were used to derive the functional definition of HPV-specific T cells, and the survival association was reported for HPV16-positive patients. Expansion of candidate HPV-specific clones and E7-related TCR motifs was observed in the tumor microenvironment during treatment, whereas no such expansion was observed for non-HPV-specific T cells.

Notes on this clone: Its cognate antigen has yet to be identified. Per-base quality was not reported, and no clone a single base away is much larger than it.

Repertoires were sampled repeatedly over the course of chemoradiotherapy, so clonal expansion could be followed in the tumor microenvironment. The library was obtained by the immunoSEQ multiplex PCR assay. Drawn from immuneACCESS, this table holds only the in-frame rearrangements with V and J called that TCRdb kept. Clones are partly lost; checked studies trace under half to an unresolved V gene and leave the rest unexplained. Counted in this sample were thousands of clones; roughly 95% of them appeared once. Approximately 3% of the sample is taken by the ten largest. The junction shows trimming of 2 bases on V and 1 base on J, and the gene matches do not reach 3 bases of it. The CDR3 holds 16 amino acids from the cysteine to the phenylalanine. Here the CDR3 DNA is all that survives: 48 bases in frame from base 1. The germline V gene provides CDR1 SGHDN and CDR2 FVKESK.

The sequence joins TRBV14 to TRBJ2-5, and 11 bases in between align with TRBD2. Sample collection occurred from a patient who underwent chemoradiotherapy. This receptor was obtained from a human donor with HPV-associated anogenital cancer. The DNA reads TGTGCCAGCAGCCAACTAGCGGGGGGCATCCAAGAGACCCAGTACTTC. This codes for CASSQLAGGIQETQYF.